The clone carrying this T cell receptor beta chain was detected ten times or more. The antigen remains unidentified. At one boundary the junction diverges from the germline segment, which might be a read error. TCRdb reanalysed the reads using MiXCR and keeps one entry per CDR3 protein. This sample yields tens of thousands of distinct CDR3 sequences, of which roughly 3.6% are seen a single time; less than 5% belongs to the top ten. The source of the sample is a study of T cell repertoires in cytomegalovirus infection. Across the whole study: It can be stated that public TCR beta signatures indicated CMV infection as well as a matching HLA type. Study-wide findings and caveats: Pooled public TCR beta family frequency picked out CMV carriers with the relevant HLA.

Per germline, CDR1 SSHAT and CDR2 FNYEAQ (reference sequence). The CDR3 is made up of 15 amino acids. The sample consisted of PBMCs. V usage is TRBV7-7 and J usage is TRBJ2-5; D possibly uses TRBD1 or TRBD2 (5 bases each). This sequence was found in a human donor in good health (CMV status not recorded). Some clones in this sample may be carry-over from other donors' samples. The chain's CDR3 is CASSFRDQPSETQYF. The CDR3 DNA follows: TGTGCTAGCAGCTTCAGGGACCAGCCCTCGGAGACCCAGTACTTC. Filled out from reference TRBV7-7 and TRBJ2-5, the complete variable domain reads GAGVSQSPRYKVTKRGQDVTLRCDPISSHATLYWYQQALGQGPEFLTYFNYEAQPDKSGLPSDRFSAERPEGSISTLTIQRTEQRDSAMYRCASSFRDQPSETQYFGPGTRLLVL.